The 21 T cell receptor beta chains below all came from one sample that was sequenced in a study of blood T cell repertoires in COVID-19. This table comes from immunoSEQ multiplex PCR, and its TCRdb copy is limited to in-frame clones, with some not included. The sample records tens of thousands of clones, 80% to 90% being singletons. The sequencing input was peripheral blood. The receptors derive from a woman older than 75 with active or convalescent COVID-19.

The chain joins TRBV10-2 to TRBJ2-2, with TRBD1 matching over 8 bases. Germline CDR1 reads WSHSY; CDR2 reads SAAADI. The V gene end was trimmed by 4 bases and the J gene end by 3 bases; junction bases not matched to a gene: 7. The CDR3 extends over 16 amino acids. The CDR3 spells CASSVWQGADTGELFF. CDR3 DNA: TGCGCCAGCAGTGTATGGCAGGGGGCTGACACCGGGGAGCTGTTTTTT.

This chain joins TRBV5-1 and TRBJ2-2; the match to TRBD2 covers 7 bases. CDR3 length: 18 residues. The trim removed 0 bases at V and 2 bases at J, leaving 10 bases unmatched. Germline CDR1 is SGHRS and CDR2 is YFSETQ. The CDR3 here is CASSLEAVLAVNTGELFF. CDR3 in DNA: TGCGCCAGCAGCTTGGAGGCGGTGCTAGCGGTTAACACCGGGGAGCTGTTTTTT.

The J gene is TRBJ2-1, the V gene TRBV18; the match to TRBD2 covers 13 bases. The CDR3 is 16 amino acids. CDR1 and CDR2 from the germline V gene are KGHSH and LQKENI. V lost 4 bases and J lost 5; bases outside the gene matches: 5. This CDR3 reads CASSLSTSGGNNEQFF. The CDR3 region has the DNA TGTGCCAGCTCACTCTCGACTAGCGGGGGGAACAATGAGCAGTTCTTC.

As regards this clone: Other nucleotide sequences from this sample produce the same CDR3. This CDR3 is CASSLGQGSYNEQFF. The CDR3 bases are TGTGCCAGCAGCTTGGGACAGGGGTCCTACAATGAGCAGTTCTTC. The gene calls are TRBV5-4 and TRBJ2-1; 8 bases are shared with TRBD1. Trimming removed 0 bases from V and 1 base from J; junction bases left unmatched: 0. Germline CDR1 SGHNT, CDR2 YYREEE (reference sequence). The CDR3 has 15 amino acids.

The CDR3 protein is CASSNRGLNYGYTF. DNA for the CDR3: TGTGCCAGCAGTAACAGGGGGCTTAACTATGGCTACACCTTC. This sequence joins TRBV6-5 and TRBJ1-2; TRBD1 matches at 9 bases. The trim removed 5 bases at V and 1 base at J, leaving 2 bases unmatched. The CDR3 runs 14 residues. CDR1 and CDR2 (germline): MNHEY, SVGAGI.

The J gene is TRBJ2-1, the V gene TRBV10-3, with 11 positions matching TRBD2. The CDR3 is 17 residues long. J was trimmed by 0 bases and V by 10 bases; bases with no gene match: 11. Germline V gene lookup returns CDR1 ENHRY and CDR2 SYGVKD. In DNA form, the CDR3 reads TGTGCCAGTACCGGGACTAGCGGTAACAGCTCCTACAATGAGCAGTTCTTC. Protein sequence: CASTGTSGNSSYNEQFF.

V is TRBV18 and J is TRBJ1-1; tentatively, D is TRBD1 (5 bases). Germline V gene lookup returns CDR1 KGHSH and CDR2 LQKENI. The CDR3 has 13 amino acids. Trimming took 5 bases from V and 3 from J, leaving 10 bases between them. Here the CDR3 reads CASSIQGDTEAFF. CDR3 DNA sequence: TGTGCCAGCTCAATCCAGGGTGACACTGAAGCTTTCTTT.

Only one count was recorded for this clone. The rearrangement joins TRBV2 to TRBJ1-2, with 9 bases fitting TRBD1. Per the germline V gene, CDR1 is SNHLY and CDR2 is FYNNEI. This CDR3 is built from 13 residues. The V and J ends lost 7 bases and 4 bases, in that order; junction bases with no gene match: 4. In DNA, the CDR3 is TGTGCCAGCAATGGACAGGGGTCCTATGGCTACACCTTC. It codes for CASNGQGSYGYTF.

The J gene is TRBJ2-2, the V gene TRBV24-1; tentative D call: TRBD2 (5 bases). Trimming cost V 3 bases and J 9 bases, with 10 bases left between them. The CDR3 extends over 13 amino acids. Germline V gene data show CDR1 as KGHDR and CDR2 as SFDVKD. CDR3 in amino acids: CATSDLGARELFF. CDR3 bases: TGTGCCACCAGTGATCTGGGAGCCCGGGAGCTGTTTTTT.

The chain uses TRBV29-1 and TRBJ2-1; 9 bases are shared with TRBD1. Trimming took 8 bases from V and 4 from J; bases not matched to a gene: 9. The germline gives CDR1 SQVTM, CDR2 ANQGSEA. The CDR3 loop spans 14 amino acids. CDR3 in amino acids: CSFAGTGFYNEQFF. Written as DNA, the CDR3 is TGCAGCTTTGCCGGGACAGGGTTTTACAATGAGCAGTTCTTC.

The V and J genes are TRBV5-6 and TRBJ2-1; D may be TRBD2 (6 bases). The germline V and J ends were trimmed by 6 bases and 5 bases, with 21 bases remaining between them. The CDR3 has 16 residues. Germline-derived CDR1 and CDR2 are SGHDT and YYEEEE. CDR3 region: CASIPTPGLRNNEQFF. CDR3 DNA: TGTGCCAGCATCCCTACCCCGGGACTCCGAAACAATGAGCAGTTCTTC.

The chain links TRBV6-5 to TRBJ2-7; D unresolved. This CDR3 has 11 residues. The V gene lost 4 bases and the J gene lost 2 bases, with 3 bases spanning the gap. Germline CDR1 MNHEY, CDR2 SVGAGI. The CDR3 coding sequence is TGTGCCAGCAGTTTTACCTACGAGCAGTACTTC. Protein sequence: CASSFTYEQYF.

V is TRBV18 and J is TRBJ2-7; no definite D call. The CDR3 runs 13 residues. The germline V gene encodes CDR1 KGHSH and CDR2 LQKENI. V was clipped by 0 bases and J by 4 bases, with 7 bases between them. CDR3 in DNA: TGTGCCAGCTCACCACCGATGAGGTACGAGCAGTACTTC. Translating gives CASSPPMRYEQYF.

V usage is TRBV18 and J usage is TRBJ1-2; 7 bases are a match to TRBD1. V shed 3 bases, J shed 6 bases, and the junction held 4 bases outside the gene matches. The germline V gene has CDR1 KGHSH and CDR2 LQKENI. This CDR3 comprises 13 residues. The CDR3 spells CASSPGQSDGYTF. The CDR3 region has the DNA TGTGCCAGCTCACCGGGACAGTCCGATGGCTACACCTTC.

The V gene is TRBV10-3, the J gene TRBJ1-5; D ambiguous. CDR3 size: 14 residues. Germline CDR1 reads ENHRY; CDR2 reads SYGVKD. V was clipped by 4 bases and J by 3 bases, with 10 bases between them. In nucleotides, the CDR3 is TGTGCCATCAGTGTTGACACTTCCAATCAGCCCCAGCATTTT. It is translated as CAISVDTSNQPQHF.

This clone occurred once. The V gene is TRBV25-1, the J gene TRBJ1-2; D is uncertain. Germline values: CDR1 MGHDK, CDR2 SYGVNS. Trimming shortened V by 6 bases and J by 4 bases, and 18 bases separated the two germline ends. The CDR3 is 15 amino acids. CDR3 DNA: TGTGCCAGCAGGGCCTCGGGCGGGGTCGGCTATGGCTACACCTTC. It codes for CASRASGGVGYGYTF.

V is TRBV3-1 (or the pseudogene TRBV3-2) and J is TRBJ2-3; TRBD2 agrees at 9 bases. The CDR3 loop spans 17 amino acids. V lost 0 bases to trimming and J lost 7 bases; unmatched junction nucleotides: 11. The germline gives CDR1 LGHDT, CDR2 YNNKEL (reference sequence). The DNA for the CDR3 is TGTGCCAGCAGCCAAGATGCGGCGGGGGGGGTCTGGAATACGCAGTATTTT. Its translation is CASSQDAAGGVWNTQYF.

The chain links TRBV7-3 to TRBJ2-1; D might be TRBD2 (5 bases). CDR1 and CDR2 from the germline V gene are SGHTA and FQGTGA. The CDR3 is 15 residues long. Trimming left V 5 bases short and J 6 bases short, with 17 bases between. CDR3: CASSPTPTRGNEQFF. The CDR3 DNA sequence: TGTGCCAGCAGCCCGACCCCCACTAGAGGCAATGAGCAGTTCTTC.

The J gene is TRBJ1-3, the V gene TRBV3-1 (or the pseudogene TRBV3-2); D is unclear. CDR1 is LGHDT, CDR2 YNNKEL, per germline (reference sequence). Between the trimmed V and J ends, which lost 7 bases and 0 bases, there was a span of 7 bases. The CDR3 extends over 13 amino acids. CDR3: CASNTVSGNTIYF. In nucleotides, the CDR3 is TGTGCCAGCAATACAGTCTCTGGAAACACCATATATTTT.

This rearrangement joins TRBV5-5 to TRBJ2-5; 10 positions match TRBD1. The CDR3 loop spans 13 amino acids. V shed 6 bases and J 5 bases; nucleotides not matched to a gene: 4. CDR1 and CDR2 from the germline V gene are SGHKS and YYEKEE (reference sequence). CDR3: CASTTGGDETQYF. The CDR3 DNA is TGTGCCAGCACGACAGGGGGCGATGAGACCCAGTACTTC.

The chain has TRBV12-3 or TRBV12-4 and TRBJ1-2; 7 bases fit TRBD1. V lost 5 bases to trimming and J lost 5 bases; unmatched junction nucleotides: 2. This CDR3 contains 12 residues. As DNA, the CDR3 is TGTGCCAGCAGTCTACAGGGGTATGGCTACACCTTC. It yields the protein CASSLQGYGYTF.